Each of the 27 T cell receptor beta chains below was sequenced from the same sample in a study of blood T cell repertoires in COVID-19 (TCRdb year 2020). The library was produced with the immunoSEQ multiplex PCR assay. The clones in this table, taken by TCRdb from immuneACCESS, are in-frame only. Not every clone is retained; where verified, under half of the shortfall comes from an unresolved V gene, and the cause of the rest is unknown. The sample table records some 76,000 clones; 90% of these occur just once. Clones ranked in the top ten supply over 4% of the sample. Sequencing input: peripheral blood. These receptors were obtained from a woman in her late teens or twenties with acute or convalescent COVID-19.

The chain employs TRBV5-1 and TRBJ2-3; D is uncertain. Looked up from germline, CDR1 is SGHRS and CDR2 is YFSETQ. V lost 1 base, J lost 0 bases, and 6 bases lay in between. The CDR3 runs to 14 residues. CDR3 region: CASSLLQSTDTQYF. CDR3 sequence (DNA): TGCGCCAGCAGCTTGCTACAGAGCACAGATACGCAGTATTTT.

The chain combines TRBV28 with TRBJ1-1; 9 bases match TRBD1. CDR1 is MDHEN, CDR2 SYDVKM, per germline. The length of the CDR3 is 16 residues. The V and J ends lost 6 bases and 2 bases, in that order; junction bases with no gene match: 10. The CDR3 DNA reads as TGTGCCAGCAGCCGACAGGGGGAGGGGAAAAACACTGAAGCTTTCTTT. Its protein is CASSRQGEGKNTEAFF.

J is TRBJ1-2 and V is TRBV7-2, with TRBD1 matching over 7 bases. V gave up 2 bases and J gave up 6 bases; unmatched junction bases: 3. The CDR3 is 13 residues long. CDR1 and CDR2 from the germline V gene are SGHTA and FQGNSA. The CDR3 DNA is TGTGCCAGCAGCTTACGGGACAGAGATGGCTACACCTTC. It yields the protein CASSLRDRDGYTF.

CDR3 region: CASSHLSGVAVSYEQYF. The CDR3 region has the DNA TGCGCCAGCAGCCACTTATCTGGGGTAGCGGTGAGCTACGAGCAGTACTTC. The rearrangement links TRBV4-1 to TRBJ2-7; tentative D call: TRBD2 (6 bases). Germline values: CDR1 MGHRA, CDR2 YSYEKL. This CDR3 is 17 amino acids long. With 3 bases removed from V and 3 bases from J, the gap between germline ends came to 21 bases.

The rearrangement links TRBV29-1 to TRBJ1-1; 9 nucleotides line up with TRBD1. V shed 5 bases, J shed 5 bases, and the junction held 9 bases outside the gene matches. CDR1 is SQVTM, CDR2 ANQGSEA, per germline. CDR3 size: 14 residues. The CDR3 region has the DNA TGCAGCGTTCCCCGACAGGGGGTAAGGACTGAAGCTTTCTTT. It translates to CSVPRQGVRTEAFF.

The chain uses TRBV5-1 and TRBJ1-6; 8 bases map to TRBD1. CDR3 size: 17 residues. Germline CDR1 SGHRS, CDR2 YFSETQ. Unmatched junction bases numbered 7, after V lost 4 bases and J lost 1 base. For the CDR3, the DNA is TGCGCCAGCAGCAAGACAGGGGAACAATCCTATAATTCACCCCTCCACTTT. Translated: CASSKTGEQSYNSPLHF. Complete variable domain (other parts from reference TRBV5-1 and TRBJ1-6): KAGVTQTPRYLIKTRGQQVTLSCSPISGHRSVSWYQQTPGQGLQFLFEYFSETQRNKGNFPGRFSGRQFSNSRSEMNVSTLELGDSALYLCASSKTGEQSYNSPLHFGNGTRLTVT.

This clone was seen only once. The chain carries TRBV27 and TRBJ2-7; possibly TRBD1 for D (6 bases). Trimming took 5 bases from V and 1 from J, leaving 12 bases between them. CDR1 is MNHEY, CDR2 SMNVEV, per germline (reference sequence). The CDR3 extends over 14 amino acids. CDR3 sequence: CASSRSQGSYEQYF. In DNA form, the CDR3 reads TGTGCCAGCAGTCGATCCCAGGGGTCCTACGAGCAGTACTTC.

This chain uses TRBV11-2 with TRBJ2-5, with a tentative D call TRBD2 (6 bases). V lost 5 bases and J 7 bases, leaving 23 bases between the germline ends. The CDR3 sequence is 16 residues long. Germline CDR1 reads SGHAT; CDR2 reads FQNNGV. The CDR3 reads CASSIPRDSPSGTQYF. The DNA of the CDR3 is TGTGCCAGCAGCATACCCCGGGACTCCCCATCGGGGACCCAGTACTTC.

This clone was observed a single time. This chain links TRBV4-3 with TRBJ1-1; a weak D match, TRBD1 (5 bases). Trimming left V 0 bases short and J 7 bases short, with 24 bases between. There are 18 residues in the CDR3. Germline CDR1 LGHNA, CDR2 YSLEER. The CDR3 sequence: CASSQELWGRGLMNEAFF. For the CDR3, the DNA is TGCGCCAGCAGCCAAGAACTCTGGGGACGGGGACTAATGAATGAAGCTTTCTTT.

This chain joins TRBV6-5 and TRBJ2-2, with 12 positions matching TRBD2. CDR1 and CDR2 (germline): MNHEY, SVGAGI. V was pared by 5 bases and J by 6 bases, with 4 bases of the junction left unmatched. There are 15 residues in the CDR3. CDR3 sequence (DNA): TGTGCCAGCAGTCGGGGACTAGCGGGTTCCGGGGAGCTGTTTTTT. Translated, it gives CASSRGLAGSGELFF.

The V call is TRBV3-1 (or the pseudogene TRBV3-2), the J call TRBJ1-6; 9 bases agree with TRBD1. Trimming cost V 3 bases and J 6 bases; bases outside gene matches: 3. Germline loops: CDR1 LGHDT, CDR2 YNNKEL (reference sequence). The CDR3 length is 15 residues. The CDR3 DNA follows: TGTGCCAGCAGCCAGGGACAGGGAGGTAATTCACCCCTCCACTTT. Amino acid sequence: CASSQGQGGNSPLHF.

This clone was recorded once. The chain employs TRBV5-1 and TRBJ2-2, with 9 bases lining up with TRBD2. CDR1 is SGHRS, CDR2 YFSETQ, per germline. The CDR3 has 15 amino acids. V lost 6 bases and J lost 1; bases outside the gene matches: 4. The CDR3 loop reads CASKLAGENTGELFF. The CDR3 region has the DNA TGCGCCAGCAAATTAGCGGGGGAGAACACCGGGGAGCTGTTTTTT.

The V call is TRBV6-5, the J call TRBJ1-5, with D unresolved. CDR1 and CDR2 (germline): MNHEY, SVGAGI. The CDR3 contains 15 residues. V was cut by 4 bases and J by 1 base, with 11 bases left in between. CDR3 region: CASSFNTNSNQPQHF. Here the CDR3 DNA reads TGTGCCAGCAGTTTCAACACAAACAGCAATCAGCCCCAGCATTTT.

This clone was recorded once. This sequence joins TRBV28 and TRBJ1-3; D possibly corresponds to TRBD1 (5 bases). Trimming cost V 4 bases and J 1 base, with 14 bases left between them. This CDR3 is built from 16 residues. From germline, CDR1 is MDHEN and CDR2 SYDVKM. In nucleotides, the CDR3 is TGTGCCAGCAGTTCCGACAGATTTCTATCTGGAAACACCATATATTTT. Protein sequence: CASSSDRFLSGNTIYF.

V usage is TRBV19 and J usage is TRBJ1-1; 10 bases match TRBD1. V shed 3 bases, J shed 4 bases, and the junction held 5 bases outside the gene matches. The CDR3 spans 15 residues. Germline loops: CDR1 LNHDA, CDR2 SQIVND (reference sequence). This CDR3 reads CASSMTGGGATEAFF. CDR3 nucleotide sequence: TGTGCCAGTAGTATGACAGGGGGCGGGGCCACTGAAGCTTTCTTT.

This clone is labeled as large (0.1 to 1%). The CDR3 DNA is TGTGCCAGCAGTCCCCAACAGGGGTCGGCTGGAAACACCATATATTTT. Protein sequence: CASSPQQGSAGNTIYF. The chain uses TRBV28 and TRBJ1-3; TRBD1 aligns across 7 bases. The CDR3 covers 16 residues. V lost 5 bases to trimming and J lost 2 bases; unmatched junction nucleotides: 9. CDR1 is MDHEN and CDR2 is SYDVKM in the germline V gene.

The rearrangement links TRBV3-1 (or the pseudogene TRBV3-2) to TRBJ2-7; D is uncertain. Trimming pared 1 base from V and 3 bases from J, leaving 10 bases between. The CDR3 consists of 14 residues. Germline V lookup: CDR1 LGHDT, CDR2 YNNKEL (reference sequence). CDR3 amino acids: CASSQGARFYEQYF. The CDR3 nucleotides read TGTGCCAGCAGCCAAGGAGCGAGATTCTACGAGCAGTACTTC.

This chain joins TRBV3-1 (or the pseudogene TRBV3-2) and TRBJ2-3; TRBD1 matches at 8 bases. This CDR3 contains 16 residues. With V trimmed by 1 base and J by 4 bases, 7 bases remained unmatched. Germline values: CDR1 LGHDT, CDR2 YNNKEL (reference sequence). The chain's CDR3 is CASSQGRTGFPDTQYF. The DNA for the CDR3 is TGTGCCAGCAGCCAAGGCCGGACAGGGTTTCCAGATACGCAGTATTTT.

The gene calls are TRBV27 and TRBJ1-1; 7 nucleotides line up with TRBD1. The CDR3 totals 12 residues. V lost 10 bases and J lost 1; bases outside the gene matches: 3. CDR1 and CDR2 (germline): MNHEY, SMNVEV (reference sequence). The DNA for the CDR3 is TGTGCCACCAGGACAGGGAACACTGAAGCTTTCTTT. Amino acid sequence: CATRTGNTEAFF.

The CDR3, as DNA: TGTGCCAGCTCACTAACCGGGACAAAAGAGACCCAGTACTTC. Its protein product is CASSLTGTKETQYF. The V gene is TRBV18, the J gene TRBJ2-5; D possibly corresponds to TRBD1 (6 bases). This CDR3 spans 14 amino acids. Trimming shortened V by 4 bases and J by 3 bases, and 12 bases separated the two germline ends. Germline loops: CDR1 KGHSH, CDR2 LQKENI.

The chain has TRBV7-2 and TRBJ2-3, with TRBD2 matching 11 bases. V shed 6 bases and J 0 bases; nucleotides not matched to a gene: 2. Germline V CDR1 and CDR2: SGHTA, FQGNSA. The length of the CDR3 is 15 residues. CDR3 sequence reads: CASRRTSGSTDTQYF. The DNA for the CDR3 is TGTGCCAGCAGGAGGACTAGCGGGAGCACAGATACGCAGTATTTT.

This chain connects TRBV28 to TRBJ2-3, with a possible D match to TRBD1 (6 bases). Germline V gene sequence: CDR1 MDHEN, CDR2 SYDVKM. V was pared by 4 bases and J by 2 bases, with 13 bases between. This CDR3 region has 15 residues. The CDR3 coding sequence is TGTGCCAGCAGTTCACCGGGACAACCCACAGATACGCAGTATTTT. Protein sequence: CASSSPGQPTDTQYF.

This chain uses TRBV4-1 with TRBJ2-7, with D tentatively TRBD1 (6 bases). V was trimmed by 3 bases and J by 4 bases, leaving 16 bases between them. Germline V gene lookup returns CDR1 MGHRA and CDR2 YSYEKL. The CDR3 runs 15 residues. CDR3 DNA sequence: TGCGCCAGCAGCCAGCAAGCGACAGGAGAGTACGAGCAGTACTTC. Its translation: CASSQQATGEYEQYF.

The chain combines TRBV14 with TRBJ2-3; 9 bases line up with TRBD2. This CDR3 has 17 residues. The V gene's germline CDR1 is SGHDN and CDR2 FVKESK. V dropped 4 bases and J dropped 7; count of bases not matched to a gene: 15. CDR3 nucleotide sequence: TGTGCCAGCAGCCTTACCCTCGTAGCGGGAGAGTTTCATACGCAGTATTTT. It translates to CASSLTLVAGEFHTQYF.

The V call is TRBV11-2, the J call TRBJ1-1; 7 nucleotides agree with TRBD1. CDR3 size: 14 residues. In germline, CDR1 is SGHAT, CDR2 FQNNGV. The trim removed 2 bases at V and 6 bases at J, leaving 6 bases unmatched. CDR3 DNA sequence: TGTGCCAGCAGCTTACCAACAGGGGACGCTGAAGCTTTCTTT. Its protein is CASSLPTGDAEAFF. Full variable domain (remainder filled in from reference TRBV11-2 and TRBJ1-1): EAGVAQSPRYKIIEKRQSVAFWCNPISGHATLYWYQQILGQGPKLLIQFQNNGVVDDSQLPKDRFSAERLKGVDSTLKIQPAKLEDSAVYLCASSLPTGDAEAFFGQGTRLTVV.

CDR3 nucleotides: TGTGCCAGCAGCTTAGAGGCGGCCTCCTACGAGCAGTACTTC. It is translated as CASSLEAASYEQYF. The V and J genes are TRBV7-9 and TRBJ2-7, with D hard to call. The length of the CDR3 is 14 residues. Trimming took 1 base from V and 0 from J, leaving 7 bases between them. Per germline, CDR1 SEHNR and CDR2 FQNEAQ (reference sequence).

The chain uses TRBV11-2 and TRBJ2-3, with D hard to call. Germline CDR1 SGHAT, CDR2 FQNNGV. The CDR3 loop spans 13 amino acids. V was trimmed by 0 bases and J by 7 bases, leaving 8 bases between them. CDR3 residues: CASSLDPRNTQYF. Here the CDR3 DNA reads TGTGCCAGCAGCTTAGATCCGAGGAATACGCAGTATTTT.